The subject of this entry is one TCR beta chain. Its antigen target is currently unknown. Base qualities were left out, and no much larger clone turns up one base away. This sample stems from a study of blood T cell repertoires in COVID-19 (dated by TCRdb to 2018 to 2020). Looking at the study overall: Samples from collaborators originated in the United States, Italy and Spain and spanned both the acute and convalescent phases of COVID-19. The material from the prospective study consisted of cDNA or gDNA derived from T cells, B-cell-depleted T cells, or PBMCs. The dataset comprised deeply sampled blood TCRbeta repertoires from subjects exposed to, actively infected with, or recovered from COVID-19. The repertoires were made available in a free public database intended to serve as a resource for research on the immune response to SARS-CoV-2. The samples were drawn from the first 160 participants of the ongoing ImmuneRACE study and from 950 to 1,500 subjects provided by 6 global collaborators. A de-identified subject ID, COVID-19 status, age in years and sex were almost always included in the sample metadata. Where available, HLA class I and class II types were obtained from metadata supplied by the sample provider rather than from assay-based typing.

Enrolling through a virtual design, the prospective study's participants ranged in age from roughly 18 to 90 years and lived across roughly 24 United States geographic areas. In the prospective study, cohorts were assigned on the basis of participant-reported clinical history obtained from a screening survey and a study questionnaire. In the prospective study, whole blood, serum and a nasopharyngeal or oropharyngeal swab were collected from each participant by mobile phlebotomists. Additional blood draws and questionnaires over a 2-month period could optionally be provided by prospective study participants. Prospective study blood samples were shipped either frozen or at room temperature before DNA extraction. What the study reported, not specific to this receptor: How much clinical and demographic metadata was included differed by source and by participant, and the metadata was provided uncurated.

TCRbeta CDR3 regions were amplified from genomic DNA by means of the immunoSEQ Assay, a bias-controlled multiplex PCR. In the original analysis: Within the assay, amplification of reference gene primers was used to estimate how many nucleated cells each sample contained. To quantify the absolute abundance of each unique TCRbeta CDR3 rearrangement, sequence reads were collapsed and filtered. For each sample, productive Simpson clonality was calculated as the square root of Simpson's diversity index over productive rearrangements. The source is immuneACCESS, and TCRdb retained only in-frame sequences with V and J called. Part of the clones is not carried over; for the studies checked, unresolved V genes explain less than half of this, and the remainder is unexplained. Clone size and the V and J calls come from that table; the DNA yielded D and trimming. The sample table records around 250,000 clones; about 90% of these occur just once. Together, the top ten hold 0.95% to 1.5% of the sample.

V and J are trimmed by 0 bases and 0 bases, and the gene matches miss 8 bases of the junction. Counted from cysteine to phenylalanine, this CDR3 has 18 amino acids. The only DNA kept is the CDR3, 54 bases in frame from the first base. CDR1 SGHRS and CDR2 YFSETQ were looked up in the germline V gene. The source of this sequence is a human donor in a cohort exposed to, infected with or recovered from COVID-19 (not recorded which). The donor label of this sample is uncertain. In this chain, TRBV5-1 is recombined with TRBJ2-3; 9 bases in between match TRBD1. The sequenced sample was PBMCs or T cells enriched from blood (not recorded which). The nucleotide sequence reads TGCGCCAGCAGCTTGGAGGGCACAGGGGGCTCTAGCACAGATACGCAGTATTTT. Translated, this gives CASSLEGTGGSSTDTQYF.